Each of the 17 T cell receptor beta chains below was sequenced from the same sample in a study of T cell changes during pregnancy in multiple sclerosis (dated by TCRdb to between 2019 and 2020). Libraries were made using the immunoSEQ multiplex PCR assay. The immuneACCESS repertoire file appears here via TCRdb, limited to in-frame rearrangements. These files lack a portion of the clones; in checked studies, under half of the deficit traces to unresolved V genes, and the cause of the others is not known. Across this sample there are about 40,000 clones, with about 88% seen only once. The leading ten clones occupy more than 0.5% of the sample. Material: CD4+ T cells from peripheral blood mononuclear cells, obtained in the first trimester of pregnancy. The receptors were gathered from a female donor with multiple sclerosis, enrolled in a pregnancy study.

This chain connects TRBV5-6 to TRBJ2-3, with D perhaps TRBD2 (6 bases). V gave up 5 bases and J gave up 0 bases, with 16 bases separating them. The CDR3 spans 16 residues. Germline assignment: CDR1 SGHDT and CDR2 YYEEEE. The DNA of the CDR3 is TGTGCCAGCAGGAGATGGGCGGGGCTCAGCACAGATACGCAGTATTTT. Its translation: CASRRWAGLSTDTQYF.

The chain's CDR3 is CSAARPGQTYEQYF. CDR3 DNA sequence: TGCAGCGCTGCTCGGCCGGGACAGACCTACGAGCAGTACTTC. V and J are TRBV29-1 and TRBJ2-7; 7 nucleotides align to TRBD1. Trimming cost V 7 bases and J 2 bases; bases outside gene matches: 11. CDR1 is SQVTM, CDR2 ANQGSEA, per germline. The CDR3 extends over 14 amino acids.

The V and J genes are TRBV9 and TRBJ2-7, with 9 bases aligning to TRBD1. V lost 3 bases and J lost 3; bases outside the gene matches: 7. Germline V gene data show CDR1 as SGDLS and CDR2 as YYNGEE. The CDR3 is 15 residues long. CDR3 nucleotide sequence: TGTGCCAGCAGCGCTACCGGGACAGGGTTCTACGAGCAGTACTTC. Translated: CASSATGTGFYEQYF. Using reference TRBV9 and TRBJ2-7 for the parts outside the CDR3, the full variable domain is DSGVTQTPKHLITATGQRVTLRCSPRSGDLSVYWYQQSLDQGLQFLIQYYNGEERAKGNILERFSAQQFPDLHSELNLSSLELGDSALYFCASSATGTGFYEQYFGPGTRLTVT.

The chain recombines TRBV5-6 with TRBJ1-1; D ambiguous. Germline V gene sequence: CDR1 SGHDT, CDR2 YYEEEE. The CDR3 is made up of 14 amino acids. The V end was cut by 2 bases, the J end by 5 bases, with 13 bases between. CDR3 DNA sequence: TGTGCCAGCAGCTTAATTGAGGTCGTAACTGAAGCTTTCTTT. This translates into CASSLIEVVTEAFF.

The rearrangement uses TRBV6-5 and TRBJ1-5; D remains unclear. Germline-derived CDR1 and CDR2 are MNHEY and SVGAGI. This CDR3 spans 13 amino acids. Trimming removed 6 bases at V and 1 base at J, with 7 bases between. The CDR3 bases are TGTGCCAGCAGGACAAAGAGCAATCAGCCCCAGCATTTT. Amino acids: CASRTKSNQPQHF.

J is TRBJ2-2 and V is TRBV11-2, with D possibly TRBD1 on 5 matching bases. CDR3 size: 15 residues. Germline V CDR1 and CDR2: SGHAT, FQNNGV. The ends were cut back, 2 bases at V and 7 bases at J, with 14 bases in the middle. CDR3 region: CASSLTLQGFGELFF. DNA of the CDR3: TGTGCCAGCAGCTTAACCCTGCAGGGTTTCGGGGAGCTGTTTTTT. Together with reference TRBV11-2 and TRBJ2-2, the CDR3 gives the full variable domain: EAGVAQSPRYKIIEKRQSVAFWCNPISGHATLYWYQQILGQGPKLLIQFQNNGVVDDSQLPKDRFSAERLKGVDSTLKIQPAKLEDSAVYLCASSLTLQGFGELFFGEGSRLTVL.

The J gene is TRBJ2-1, the V gene TRBV19, with 10 nucleotides matching TRBD1. This CDR3 has 14 residues. Losses at the gene ends were 5 bases for V and 9 bases for J; bases not matched to a gene: 7. Germline V gives CDR1 LNHDA, CDR2 SQIVND (reference sequence). CDR3 residues: CASSSGQGVGEQFF. The DNA of the CDR3 is TGTGCCAGTAGTTCTGGACAGGGGGTAGGTGAGCAGTTCTTC.

This chain joins TRBV5-6 and TRBJ1-6; D call uncertain. CDR3 length: 16 residues. Germline CDR1 is SGHDT and CDR2 is YYEEEE. V gave up 3 bases and J gave up 7 bases, with 17 bases separating them. The CDR3 coding sequence is TGTGCCAGCAGCTATTGGCGAGGGAGGCGGAATTCACCCCTCCACTTT. Amino acid sequence: CASSYWRGRRNSPLHF.

The rearrangement links TRBV7-9 to TRBJ2-7; TRBD1 aligns across 10 bases. Losses at the gene ends were 5 bases for V and 0 bases for J; bases not matched to a gene: 13. CDR1 SEHNR and CDR2 FQNEAQ come from the germline V gene (reference sequence). This CDR3 has 18 residues. CDR3: CASSLRSRQGAVSYEQYF. CDR3 nucleotides: TGTGCCAGCAGCCTGCGAAGCCGACAGGGGGCGGTCTCCTACGAGCAGTACTTC.

The chain couples TRBV6-1 to TRBJ2-2, with 11 positions matching TRBD1. J was trimmed by 5 bases and V by 3 bases; bases with no gene match: 5. CDR1 is MNHNS and CDR2 is SASEGT in the germline V gene. This CDR3 comprises 16 residues. CDR3 DNA: TGTGCCAGCAGTGATCTCGGGACAGGGGGGACCGGGGAGCTGTTTTTT. Amino acid sequence: CASSDLGTGGTGELFF.

This chain connects TRBV6-4 to TRBJ1-6, with 7 positions matching TRBD1. J gave up 6 bases and V 6 bases, and 8 bases lay outside the gene matches. Germline V gene data show CDR1 as MRHNA and CDR2 as SNTAGT. CDR3 length: 15 residues. The CDR3 sequence is CASRARDRVNSPLHF. DNA for the CDR3: TGTGCCAGCAGAGCCCGGGACAGAGTTAATTCACCCCTCCACTTT.

This rearrangement joins TRBV5-1 to TRBJ2-1; 12 nucleotides match TRBD1. Germline loops: CDR1 SGHRS, CDR2 YFSETQ. V trimming: 0 bases; J trimming: 9 bases; junction bases outside the gene matches: 7. CDR3 length: 16 amino acids. The CDR3 region is CASSLAGQGALGEQFF. For the CDR3, the DNA is TGCGCCAGCAGCTTGGCGGGACAGGGGGCGCTCGGTGAGCAGTTCTTC.

The chain is built from TRBV19 and TRBJ2-2; TRBD1 is a possible D gene (6 bases). Trimming pared 5 bases from V and 4 bases from J, leaving 11 bases between. The CDR3 sequence is 14 residues long. In germline, CDR1 is LNHDA, CDR2 SQIVND (reference sequence). In nucleotides, the CDR3 is TGTGCCAGTAGTGAACAGGGTCGCACCGGGGAGCTGTTTTTT. It codes for CASSEQGRTGELFF. Together with reference TRBV19 and TRBJ2-2, the CDR3 gives the full variable domain: DGGITQSPKYLFRKEGQNVTLSCEQNLNHDAMYWYRQDPGQGLRLIYYSQIVNDFQKGDIAEGYSVSREKKESFPLTVTSAQKNPTAFYLCASSEQGRTGELFFGEGSRLTVL.

Comment on this clone: Relative to the germline gene, one junction end is altered; a read error may explain this. This chain joins TRBV29-1 and TRBJ1-2; no definite D call. The CDR3 sequence is 10 residues long. Germline V gene lookup returns CDR1 SQVTM and CDR2 ANQGSEA. The CDR3 is CSVERIPECF. The DNA for the CDR3 is TGCAGCGTTGAACGAATTCCGGAGTGCTTC.

The rearrangement uses TRBV6-5 and TRBJ2-7; 9 bases fit TRBD1. The CDR3 contains 12 residues. Germline V gene sequence: CDR1 MNHEY, CDR2 SVGAGI. V lost 6 bases and J lost 12; bases outside the gene matches: 9. The CDR3 reads CASSTQGARLYF. The CDR3 nucleotides read TGTGCCAGCAGCACACAGGGGGCTAGGTTGTACTTC.

The chain couples TRBV6-5 to TRBJ2-7; TRBD1 agrees at 8 bases. This CDR3 contains 12 residues. Germline CDR1 MNHEY, CDR2 SVGAGI. J gave up 6 bases and V 6 bases, and 4 bases lay outside the gene matches. The CDR3: CASSPTGAEQYF. CDR3 sequence (DNA): TGTGCCAGCAGCCCGACAGGGGCCGAGCAGTACTTC.

The chain couples TRBV6-1 to TRBJ2-5, with 7 bases matching TRBD2. The CDR3 is made up of 13 amino acids. From germline, CDR1 is MNHNS and CDR2 SASEGT. With 7 bases clipped from V and 5 bases from J, the junction kept 7 bases outside the gene matches. CDR3 nucleotides: TGTGCCAGCACCAAGACTAGCTTGGAGACCCAGTACTTC. It is translated as CASTKTSLETQYF.